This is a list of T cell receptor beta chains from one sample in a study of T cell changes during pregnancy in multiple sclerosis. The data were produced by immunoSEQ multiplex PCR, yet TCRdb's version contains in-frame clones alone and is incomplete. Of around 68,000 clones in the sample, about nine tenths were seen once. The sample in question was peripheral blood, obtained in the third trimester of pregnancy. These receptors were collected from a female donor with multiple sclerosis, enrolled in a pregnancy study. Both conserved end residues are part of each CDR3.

CDR3: CASSSGQGFYEQYF; J: TRBJ2-7; V: TRBV10-1
CDR3: CASSIFPVQGFNEQYF; J: TRBJ2-7; V: TRBV19
CDR3: CASSPPPWDRDFNEQFF; J: TRBJ2-1; V: TRBV19
CDR3: CASSLTETDSGNTIYF; J: TRBJ1-3; V: TRBV5-1
CDR3: CASRGGQLRHYGYTF; J: TRBJ1-2; V: TRBV19
CDR3: CASSLDPGAYEQYF; J: TRBJ2-7; V: TRBV5-6
CDR3: CASSSQGNYGYTF; J: TRBJ1-2; V: TRBV5-1
CDR3: CASSERAGRRSNYGYTF; J: TRBJ1-2; V: TRBV2
CDR3: CASSAGGRGGDYGYTF; J: TRBJ1-2; V: TRBV19
CDR3: CASSSRQGRYEQYF; J: TRBJ2-7; V: TRBV6-5
CDR3: CAISESRASGTHNEQFF; J: TRBJ2-1; V: TRBV10-3
CDR3: CASSLEAGGGRRQYF; J: TRBJ2-7; V: TRBV4-3
CDR3: CASSDGFF; J: TRBJ2-1; V: TRBV6-1
CDR3: CASSPEVAYNSPLHF; J: TRBJ1-6; V: TRBV7-2
CDR3: CASSIFWTGGLNTEAFF; J: TRBJ1-1; V: TRBV19
CDR3: CSVAGGYGYTF; J: TRBJ1-2; V: TRBV29-1
CDR3: CSVESLSGRNTGELFF; J: TRBJ2-2; V: TRBV29-1
CDR3: CASSISGNPYEQYF; J: TRBJ2-7; V: TRBV27
CDR3: CASSSATGVNTEAFF; J: TRBJ1-1; V: TRBV5-1
CDR3: CSVRQVQETQYF; J: TRBJ2-5; V: TRBV29-1
CDR3: CASSLGYSTDTEAFF; J: TRBJ1-1; V: TRBV7-9
CDR3: CASSLYRDRGLRTF; J: TRBJ1-2; V: TRBV6-5
CDR3: CASSYGQGNSPLHF; J: TRBJ1-6; V: TRBV5-1
CDR3: CATSRDTSTLYQETQYF; J: TRBJ2-5; V: TRBV15
CDR3: CASSQVMNTEAFF; J: TRBJ1-1; V: TRBV7-9
CDR3: CASSLSVTRAEAFF; J: TRBJ1-1; V: TRBV27
CDR3: CASSPTGIGNQPQHF; J: TRBJ1-5; V: TRBV7-2
CDR3: CASSDNRQGTNTEAFF; J: TRBJ1-1; V: TRBV9
CDR3: CASSLRFSQEQYF; J: TRBJ2-7; V: TRBV5-1
CDR3: CSVQGGAFYNEQFF; J: TRBJ2-1; V: TRBV29-1
CDR3: CASSPSPGIPGTQYF; J: TRBJ2-5; V: TRBV7-2
CDR3: CASSLVGGTEAFF; J: TRBJ1-1; V: TRBV11-2
CDR3: CASSPGEYNSPLHF; J: TRBJ1-6; V: TRBV5-1
CDR3: CASSQDRDGYTF; J: TRBJ1-2; V: TRBV7-9
CDR3: CASSRSAGGYGYTF; J: TRBJ1-2; V: TRBV27
CDR3: CASSFMGAGRWGTEAFF; J: TRBJ1-1; V: TRBV5-5
CDR3: CASSQIGQITYNEQFF; J: TRBJ2-1; V: TRBV4-3
CDR3: CASSLHRTSGGADTQYF; J: TRBJ2-3; V: TRBV4-3
CDR3: CASSFRTGGAETQYF; J: TRBJ2-5; V: TRBV5-1
CDR3: CASSGGLAGGPSLSTDTQYF; J: TRBJ2-3; V: TRBV2
CDR3: CASSLDRGLWYGYTF; J: TRBJ1-2; V: TRBV11-2
CDR3: CASSPTQGPRLDGANVLTF; J: TRBJ2-6; V: TRBV13
CDR3: CASSIAPGTGGNGYTF; J: TRBJ1-2; V: TRBV19
CDR3: CASSWTSRTDTQYF; J: TRBJ2-3; V: TRBV7-2
CDR3: CASSLVAGRASYNEQFF; J: TRBJ2-1; V: TRBV7-9
CDR3: CSASEGVGYTF; J: TRBJ1-2; V: TRBV29-1
CDR3: CASSLRSSVEPETQYF; J: TRBJ2-5; V: TRBV7-6
CDR3: CASSGHTGEETQYF; J: TRBJ2-5; V: TRBV19
CDR3: CASSTGTGKGLGEAFF; J: TRBJ1-1; V: TRBV18
CDR3: CASSLGPSEGNTIYF; J: TRBJ1-3; V: TRBV7-9
CDR3: CASRKQGAADTQYF; J: TRBJ2-3; V: TRBV19
CDR3: CASSQAGTSGRGRGQFF; J: TRBJ2-1; V: TRBV14